Listed here are 2 T cell receptor beta chains from one sample, sequenced in a study of T-cell reconstitution after alpha-beta-depleted transplantation in children (dated by TCRdb to 2016 to 2017). To prepare the library, PCR was applied. Sequencing took place on an Illumina HiSeq 2500. TCR libraries were prepared with molecular barcoding, using unique molecular identifiers to normalize TCRbeta repertoire quantification. TCRdb's own reprocessing of the public reads used fastp at Q25 and MiXCR and kept productive beta chains. Records with the same CDR3 protein are collapsed into one entry carrying the most frequent genes and DNA. A total of around 380,000 distinct CDR3 sequences appear in this sample, approximately 11% of them only once. The top ten hold roughly 5% of the sample. The starting material was PBMCs from the stem cell graft donor, obtained from the stem cell graft. These receptors all come from a human donor who donated a stem cell graft to a child with acute myeloid leukemia.

This clonotype appeared many times. The rearrangement uses TRBV5-6 and TRBJ2-3, with 8 bases aligning to TRBD2. Germline V gene lookup returns CDR1 SGHDT and CDR2 YYEEEE. The CDR3 covers 15 residues. Trimming at V came to 4 bases and at J to 0 bases, leaving 4 bases not matched to a gene. The chain's CDR3 is CASSPASGSTDTQYF. The CDR3 nucleotides are TGTGCCAGCAGCCCCGCTAGCGGGAGCACAGATACGCAGTATTTT.

The chain joins TRBV25-1 to TRBJ2-3; D might be TRBD1 or TRBD2, each matching 5 bases. The germline CDR1 and CDR2 sequences are MGHDK and SYGVNS. The germline V and J ends were trimmed by 7 bases and 6 bases, with 17 bases remaining between them. This CDR3 has 14 residues. Here the CDR3 DNA reads TGTGCCAGCACCAATTCGGGGCCTTTCGATACGCAGTATTTT. Translated, it gives CASTNSGPFDTQYF.